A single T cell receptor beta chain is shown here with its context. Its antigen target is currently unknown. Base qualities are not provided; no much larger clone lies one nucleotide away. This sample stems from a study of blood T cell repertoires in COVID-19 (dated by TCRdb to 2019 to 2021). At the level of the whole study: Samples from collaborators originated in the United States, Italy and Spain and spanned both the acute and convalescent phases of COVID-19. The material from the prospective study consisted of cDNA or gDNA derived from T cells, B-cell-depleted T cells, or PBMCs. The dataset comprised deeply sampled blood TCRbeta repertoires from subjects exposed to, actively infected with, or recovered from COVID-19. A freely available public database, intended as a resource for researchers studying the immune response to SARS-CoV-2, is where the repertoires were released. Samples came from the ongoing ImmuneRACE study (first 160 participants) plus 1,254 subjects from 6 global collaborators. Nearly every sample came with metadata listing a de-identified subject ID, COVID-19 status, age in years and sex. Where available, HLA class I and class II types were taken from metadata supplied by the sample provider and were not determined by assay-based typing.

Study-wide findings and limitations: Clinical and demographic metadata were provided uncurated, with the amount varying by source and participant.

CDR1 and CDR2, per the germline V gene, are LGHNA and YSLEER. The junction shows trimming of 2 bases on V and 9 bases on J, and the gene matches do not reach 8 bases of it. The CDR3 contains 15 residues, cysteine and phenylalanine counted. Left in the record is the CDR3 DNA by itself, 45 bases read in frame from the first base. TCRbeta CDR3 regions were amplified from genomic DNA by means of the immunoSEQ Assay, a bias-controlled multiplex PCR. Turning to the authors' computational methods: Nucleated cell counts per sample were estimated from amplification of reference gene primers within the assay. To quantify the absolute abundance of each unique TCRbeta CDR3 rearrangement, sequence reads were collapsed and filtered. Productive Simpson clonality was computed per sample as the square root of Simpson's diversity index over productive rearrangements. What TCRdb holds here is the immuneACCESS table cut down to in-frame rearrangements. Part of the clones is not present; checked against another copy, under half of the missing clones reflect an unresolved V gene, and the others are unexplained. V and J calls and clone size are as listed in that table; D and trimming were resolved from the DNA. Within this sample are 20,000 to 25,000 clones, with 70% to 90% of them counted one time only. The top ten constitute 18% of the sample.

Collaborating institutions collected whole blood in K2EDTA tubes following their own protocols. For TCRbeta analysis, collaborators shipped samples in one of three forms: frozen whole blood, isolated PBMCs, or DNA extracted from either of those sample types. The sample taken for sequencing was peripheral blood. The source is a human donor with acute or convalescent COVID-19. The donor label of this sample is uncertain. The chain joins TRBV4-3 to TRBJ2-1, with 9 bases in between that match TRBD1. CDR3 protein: CASSQWTGDEGEQFF. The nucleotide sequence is TGCGCCAGCAGCCAATGGACAGGGGACGAAGGTGAGCAGTTCTTC.